Given below is one T cell receptor beta chain in context. Its antigen is unknown. The CDR3 runs to 18 residues. Trimming took off 4 bases at V and 4 bases at J, with 23 bases between the two ends. The data were obtained in a study of blood T cells in healthy people across ages. A second about 7 to 11 cycle PCR used barcoded and J-beta primers. TCRdb independently ran MiXCR on the 5' RACE reads; one entry per CDR3 protein. The table shows about 830,000 distinct CDR3 sequences, with 60% to 80% occurring only once. Study-wide points: Estimated diversity, derived from one million T cells, was regarded as an underestimate.

Donors were systemically healthy Caucasian individuals from Russia aged roughly 6 to 90 years. The chain has TRBV12-3 or TRBV12-4 and TRBJ2-1; D may be TRBD1 (6 bases). This TCR came from a man between 25 and 39 years old in good health. The sample was blood. The CDR3 loop is CASSSRWLPGGNYNEQFF. The CDR3 DNA reads as TGTGCCAGCAGTTCACGGTGGCTACCTGGGGGCAATTACAATGAGCAGTTCTTC.